The rows below give T cell receptor beta chains drawn from one sample of a study of CD8 T cells in ankylosing spondylitis. TCRdb re-called the 5' RACE reads through MiXCR, storing one row per CDR3 protein. The sample consists of 110,000 to 150,000 distinct CDR3 sequences, more than 7% of them appearing once. The sequenced sample was synovial fluid, either unsorted or a sorted T cell fraction (not recorded which). These TCRs come from a male donor with ankylosing spondylitis. CDR3s include the opening cysteine and the closing phenylalanine or tryptophan. Each record gives: V gene, CDR3 length, J gene, CDR3 protein.

TRBV11-2	13	TRBJ1-2	CASSQQGATGYTF
TRBV6-1	15	TRBJ2-7	CASTRGQGQTYEQYF
TRBV28	16	TRBJ2-1	CASSNRGVPSYNEQFF
TRBV5-1	15	TRBJ2-6	CASSLGHSGANVLTF
TRBV6-2/TRBV6-3	10	TRBJ2-3	CATKGDTQYF
TRBV6-1	15	TRBJ1-1	CASSLTDRVGTEAFF
TRBV27	17	TRBJ2-3	CASSSGRGSLGVDTQYF
TRBV2	14	TRBJ1-5	CASSGTGKNQPQHF
TRBV20-1	13	TRBJ1-1	CSARGAGATEAFF
TRBV5-6	14	TRBJ2-1	CASSFGGSHNEQFF
TRBV20-1	14	TRBJ1-4	CSAQNIATNEKLFF
TRBV28	14	TRBJ2-1	CASSPGQLDNEQFF
TRBV5-1	15	TRBJ1-2	CASSLTGQASYGYTF
TRBV5-4	15	TRBJ2-7	CASSLKTGGEYEQYF
TRBV5-6	13	TRBJ2-7	CASIRTGSSEQYF
TRBV28	12	TRBJ1-5	CASSPLNQPQHF
TRBV4-3	15	TRBJ1-2	CASSQDVQLNYGYTF
TRBV5-5	16	TRBJ1-6	CASSRGTGGNNSPLHF
TRBV5-1	16	TRBJ2-5	CASSARGAPDKETQYF
TRBV5-1	14	TRBJ2-7	CASSEDGSSYEQYF
TRBV9	13	TRBJ2-7	CASSVDYRGEQYF
TRBV11-1	16	TRBJ2-1	CASSPWLGQGYNEQFF
TRBV7-9	15	TRBJ1-2	CASSLSRFYNYGYTF
TRBV7-2	13	TRBJ2-1	CASSRDGVNEQFF
TRBV4-1	14	TRBJ1-2	CASSQTGALYGYTF